This T cell receptor (beta chain) was sequenced during a study of cytomegalovirus exposure and HLA in healthy donors. Healthy bone marrow donors supplied every sample. V lost 6 bases to trimming and J lost 1 base, with 6 bases between them. This CDR3 has 12 residues. The germline V gene has CDR1 LNHDA and CDR2 SQIVND (reference sequence). Primers for the PCR totalled 60 Vbeta and 13 Jbeta. TCRdb keeps only in-frame clones here, not all; method: immunoSEQ multiplex PCR. The sample consists of tens of thousands of clones, 55% to 80% of them appearing once. Material for sequencing was PBMCs. This sequence originates from a woman in her forties or fifties in good health and CMV-seropositive. The chain joins TRBV19 to TRBJ1-1; D gene uncertain. For the CDR3, the DNA is TGTGCCAGTAGCCGTAGGAACACTGAAGCTTTCTTT. Translation: CASSRRNTEAFF.